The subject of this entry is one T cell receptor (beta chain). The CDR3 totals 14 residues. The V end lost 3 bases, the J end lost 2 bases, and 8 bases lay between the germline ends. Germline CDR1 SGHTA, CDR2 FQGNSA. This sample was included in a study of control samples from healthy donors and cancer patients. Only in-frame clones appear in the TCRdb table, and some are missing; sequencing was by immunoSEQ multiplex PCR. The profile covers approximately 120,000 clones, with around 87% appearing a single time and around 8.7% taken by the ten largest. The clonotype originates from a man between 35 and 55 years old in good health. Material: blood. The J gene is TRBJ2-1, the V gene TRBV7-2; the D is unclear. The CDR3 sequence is CASSFRGTYNEQFF. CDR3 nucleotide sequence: TGTGCCAGCAGCTTCCGCGGAACCTACAATGAGCAGTTCTTC.